The T cell receptor (beta chain) described here comes from a study of cytomegalovirus exposure and HLA in healthy donors. Trimming stripped 2 bases from V and 2 bases from J, with 7 bases between. Looked up from germline, CDR1 is SGHTA and CDR2 is FQGNSA. This CDR3 is built from 13 residues. The PCR used 60 Vbeta and 13 Jbeta primers. Data came from immunoSEQ multiplex PCR; TCRdb stores just in-frame clones and leaves some out. The sample lists over 140,000 clones; about 80% were seen once. V usage is TRBV7-2 and J usage is TRBJ2-7; TRBD1 might be the D (6 bases). Sequencing used PBMCs. This receptor was obtained from a man aged 30 to 39 in good health and CMV-seropositive. CDR3 coding DNA: TGTGCCAGCAGCTTAAACAGGGCCTACGAGCAGTACTTC. Translating it yields CASSLNRAYEQYF.